These 6 T cell receptor beta chains were sequenced from one sample in a study of blood T cell repertoires in COVID-19. Here immunoSEQ multiplex PCR was the method, and the copy in TCRdb shows in-frame clones only, minus some. Among about 340,000 clones listed, approximately 82% were seen once. Source material: peripheral blood. These TCRs come from a man aged 25-40 years with active or convalescent COVID-19.

The chain joins TRBV3-1 (or the pseudogene TRBV3-2) to TRBJ1-1; TRBD1 is a possible D gene (6 bases). The CDR3 is 20 residues long. CDR1 and CDR2 from the germline V gene are LGHDT and YNNKEL (reference sequence). V lost 3 bases and J lost 0, with 26 bases in between. The CDR3 DNA is TGTGCCAGCAGCCATATTCCCCGAAGACAGGTTCCTGGATTGAACACTGAAGCTTTCTTT. Its protein product is CASSHIPRRQVPGLNTEAFF.

V and J are TRBV29-1 and TRBJ1-3; D gene ambiguous. Per germline, CDR1 SQVTM and CDR2 ANQGSEA. The CDR3 consists of 13 residues. Trimming stripped 6 bases from V and 1 base from J, with 10 bases between. CDR3 sequence reads: CSVYIHSGNTIYF. CDR3 sequence (DNA): TGCAGCGTCTATATCCATTCTGGAAACACCATATATTTT.

The chain employs TRBV7-2 and TRBJ2-1, with TRBD2 matching 8 bases. The J segment lost 5 bases and the V segment lost 3 bases, leaving 9 bases of the junction unmatched. Germline V gene data show CDR1 as SGHTA and CDR2 as FQGNSA. This CDR3 is built from 16 residues. The CDR3, as DNA: TGTGCCAGCAGCTTTTCGGCGGGGGGTTTCAACAATGAGCAGTTCTTC. This codes for CASSFSAGGFNNEQFF.

The chain couples TRBV6-7 to TRBJ1-1, with 12 bases lining up with TRBD1. TRBV6-7 belongs to the ORF category, with a function that is uncertain. Germline trimming cut 6 bases from V and 4 bases from J; bases unmatched to any gene: 9. CDR3 length: 16 residues. CDR3 sequence reads: CASSQGQGAKCTEAFF. The CDR3 nucleotides are TGTGCCAGCAGCCAGGGACAGGGGGCTAAGTGCACTGAAGCTTTCTTT.

Only one count was recorded for this clone. The chain uses TRBV27 and TRBJ2-1, with D perhaps matching TRBD2 (7 bases). The CDR3 consists of 18 residues. Germline-derived CDR1 and CDR2 are MNHEY and SMNVEV (reference sequence). The V end lost 3 bases, the J end lost 3 bases, and 21 bases lay between the germline ends. The CDR3 loop reads CASSLFLTGGGYYNEQFF. In nucleotides, the CDR3 is TGTGCCAGCAGTTTGTTCCTCACTGGCGGGGGCTACTACAATGAGCAGTTCTTC.

CDR3 in amino acids: CASSLMTDPGYTF. CDR3 coding DNA: TGTGCCAGCAGCTTAATGACAGATCCGGGCTACACCTTC. V and J are TRBV11-1 and TRBJ1-2; D is possibly TRBD1 (5 bases). V was cut by 2 bases and J by 8 bases, with 12 bases left in between. The CDR3 covers 13 residues. CDR1 is SGHAT and CDR2 is FQDESV in the germline V gene (reference sequence).